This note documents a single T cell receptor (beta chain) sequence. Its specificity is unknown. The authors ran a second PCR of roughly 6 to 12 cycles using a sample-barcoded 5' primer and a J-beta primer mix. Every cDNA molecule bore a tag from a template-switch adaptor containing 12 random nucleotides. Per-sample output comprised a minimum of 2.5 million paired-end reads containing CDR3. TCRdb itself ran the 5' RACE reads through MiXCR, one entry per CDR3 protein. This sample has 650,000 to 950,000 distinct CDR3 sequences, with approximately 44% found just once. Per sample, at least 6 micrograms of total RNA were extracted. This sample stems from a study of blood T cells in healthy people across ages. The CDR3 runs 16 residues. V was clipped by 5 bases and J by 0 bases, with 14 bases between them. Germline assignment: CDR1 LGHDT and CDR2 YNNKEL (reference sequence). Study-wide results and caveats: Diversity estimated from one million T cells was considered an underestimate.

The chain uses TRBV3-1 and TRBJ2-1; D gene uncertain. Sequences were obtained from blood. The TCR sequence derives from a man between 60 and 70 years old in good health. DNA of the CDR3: TGTGCCAGCAGCGGCGGTAGCAGCGTCTCCTACAATGAGCAGTTCTTC. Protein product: CASSGGSSVSYNEQFF.